One and the same sample provided the 12 T cell receptor beta chains below, sequenced in a study of blood T cell repertoires in COVID-19. Sequencing was performed with immunoSEQ multiplex PCR; in TCRdb, only in-frame clones are kept and a portion is missing. Seen here are fewer than 250,000 clones, about nine tenths observed once, and the top ten hold more than 0.8%. Material: peripheral blood. These receptors were collected from a man aged 25 to 40 with COVID-19, enrolled during active disease.

In its sample, this clone was seen once. The chain recombines TRBV25-1 with TRBJ2-3; perhaps TRBD1 as D (7 bases). V was trimmed by 1 base and J by 5 bases, leaving 22 bases between them. This CDR3 has 18 residues. The germline gives CDR1 MGHDK, CDR2 SYGVNS. CDR3 DNA: TGTGCCAGCAGTGAATTGGGTAGAACAGGGGAGGAGGGAGATACGCAGTATTTT. Translated: CASSELGRTGEEGDTQYF.

This clone has just one count. This rearrangement joins TRBV19 to TRBJ1-5; TRBD1 aligns across 9 bases. The CDR3 extends over 15 amino acids. Germline CDR1 is LNHDA and CDR2 is SQIVND (reference sequence). The V and J ends lost 4 bases and 5 bases, in that order; junction bases with no gene match: 6. The CDR3 spells CASSTTGGNDQPQHF. The CDR3 DNA reads as TGTGCCAGTAGTACAACAGGGGGCAATGATCAGCCCCAGCATTTT. Full variable domain (missing parts from reference TRBV19 and TRBJ1-5): DGGITQSPKYLFRKEGQNVTLSCEQNLNHDAMYWYRQDPGQGLRLIYYSQIVNDFQKGDIAEGYSVSREKKESFPLTVTSAQKNPTAFYLCASSTTGGNDQPQHFGDGTRLSIL.

This chain uses TRBV29-1 with TRBJ1-4; no clear D gene. V lost 5 bases and J 4 bases, leaving 5 bases between the germline ends. The germline gives CDR1 SQVTM, CDR2 ANQGSEA. The CDR3 is 11 amino acids. The CDR3 DNA sequence: TGCAGCGTTACAAGTAATGAAAAACTGTTTTTT. Protein: CSVTSNEKLFF.

The rearrangement uses TRBV28 and TRBJ2-3, with TRBD1 identical over 9 bases. The germline gives CDR1 MDHEN, CDR2 SYDVKM. This CDR3 has 16 amino acids. V shed 4 bases and J 1 base; nucleotides not matched to a gene: 6. The CDR3 loop is CASSSMDRGGTDTQYF. The CDR3 nucleotides are TGTGCCAGCAGTTCCATGGACAGGGGTGGCACAGATACGCAGTATTTT.

The rearrangement links TRBV25-1 to TRBJ2-1; D perhaps matches TRBD2 (5 bases). Germline lookup yields CDR1 MGHDK and CDR2 SYGVNS. The CDR3 consists of 16 residues. V was clipped by 6 bases and J by 4 bases, with 19 bases between them. The CDR3 nucleotides read TGTGCCAGCAGCCCGTTTAGCGAGGCCGCTTACAATGAGCAGTTCTTC. This codes for CASSPFSEAAYNEQFF.

The chain links TRBV4-2 to TRBJ2-7; D gene ambiguous. Germline CDR1 and CDR2: LGHNA and YNFKEQ. V was cut by 0 bases and J by 6 bases, with 9 bases left in between. The CDR3 has 13 residues. The CDR3 nucleotides are TGTGCCAGCAGCCAAGATCTTCCCAGCGAGCAGTACTTC. Protein product: CASSQDLPSEQYF.

The gene calls are TRBV7-3 and TRBJ2-1; 8 nucleotides line up with TRBD2. The CDR3 consists of 14 residues. The trim removed 1 base at V and 8 bases at J, leaving 4 bases unmatched. Germline V lookup: CDR1 SGHTA, CDR2 FQGTGA. CDR3 in amino acids: CASSLIGGADEQFF. CDR3 coding DNA: TGTGCCAGCAGCTTAATCGGGGGGGCGGATGAGCAGTTCTTC. The full variable domain, rest sourced from reference TRBV7-3 and TRBJ2-1, is GAGVSQTPSNKVTEKGKYVELRCDPISGHTALYWYRQSLGQGPEFLIYFQGTGAADDSGLPNDRFFAVRPEGSVSTLKIQRTERGDSAVYLCASSLIGGADEQFFGPGTRLTVL.

V gene TRBV6-5 combines with J gene TRBJ1-2, with D perhaps matching TRBD1 (6 bases). Looked up from germline, CDR1 is MNHEY and CDR2 is SVGAGI. V lost 6 bases to trimming and J lost 6 bases, with 20 bases between them. The CDR3 extends over 15 amino acids. The CDR3 reads CASSHWGGFTDGYTF. In nucleotides, the CDR3 is TGTGCCAGCAGCCATTGGGGGGGCTTCACGGATGGCTACACCTTC.

The V and J genes are TRBV5-4 and TRBJ2-1; 7 bases align to TRBD1. J gave up 2 bases and V 4 bases, and 6 bases lay outside the gene matches. The V gene's germline CDR1 is SGHNT and CDR2 YYREEE (reference sequence). The CDR3 runs 15 residues. The chain's CDR3 is CASSLDGTAYNEQFF. In DNA form, the CDR3 reads TGTGCCAGCAGCCTGGACGGGACAGCCTACAATGAGCAGTTCTTC.

The V and J genes are TRBV4-2 and TRBJ1-4; D uncertain. Trimming pared 0 bases from V and 8 bases from J, leaving 10 bases between. CDR1 and CDR2 (germline): LGHNA, YNFKEQ. The CDR3 totals 14 residues. The CDR3 here is CASSQENGREKLFF. CDR3 nucleotides: TGTGCCAGCAGCCAAGAAAACGGGAGAGAAAAACTGTTTTTT.

The rearrangement joins TRBV19 to TRBJ2-7; 7 positions agree with TRBD1. Germline CDR1 and CDR2: LNHDA and SQIVND (reference sequence). V was clipped by 3 bases and J by 3 bases; unmatched bases: 8. This CDR3 spans 15 amino acids. The CDR3 sequence: CASSISGGRGYEQYF. The CDR3 DNA sequence: TGTGCCAGTAGTATTTCAGGGGGAAGGGGCTACGAGCAGTACTTC.

The chain couples TRBV6-5 to TRBJ1-3; D gene ambiguous. V was trimmed by 2 bases and J by 0 bases, leaving 8 bases between them. The germline CDR1 and CDR2 sequences are MNHEY and SVGAGI. CDR3 length: 15 amino acids. DNA for the CDR3: TGTGCCAGCAGTTACAGGAGGGACTCTGGAAACACCATATATTTT. Encoded protein: CASSYRRDSGNTIYF.